What follows are 9 T cell receptor beta chains derived from one specimen sequenced in a study of blood T cell repertoires in COVID-19. Assay: immunoSEQ multiplex PCR; the TCRdb copy retains only in-frame clones and omits some. The repertoire holds approximately 150,000 clones, with around four fifths as singletons. Material for sequencing was PBMCs or T cells enriched from blood (not recorded which). The receptors derive from a man between 40 and 49 years old with acute COVID-19.

This clone has just one count. This chain's CDR3 is CASSDDRGNQPQHF. In DNA form, the CDR3 reads TGTGCCAGCAGTGACGACAGGGGCAATCAGCCCCAGCATTTT. V and J are TRBV2 and TRBJ1-5; TRBD1 agrees at 7 bases. This CDR3 has 14 amino acids. CDR1 and CDR2 from the germline V gene are SNHLY and FYNNEI. Germline trimming cut 3 bases from V and 2 bases from J; bases unmatched to any gene: 1.

The CDR3 reads CASTSTSIEQFF. The CDR3 nucleotides are TGTGCCAGCACCTCGACTAGCATTGAGCAGTTCTTC. This chain uses TRBV6-5 with TRBJ2-1, with 7 positions matching TRBD2. This CDR3 region has 12 residues. Germline V gene sequence: CDR1 MNHEY, CDR2 SVGAGI. Trimming removed 7 bases from V and 9 bases from J; junction bases left unmatched: 6.

The V gene is TRBV11-1, the J gene TRBJ1-2, with a tentative D call TRBD1 (5 bases). The V end was cut by 4 bases, the J end by 8 bases, with 17 bases between. Germline CDR1 SGHAT, CDR2 FQDESV (reference sequence). The length of the CDR3 is 14 residues. The CDR3 here is CASSSGLRVFGYTF. CDR3 DNA sequence: TGTGCCAGCAGCTCGGGACTCCGGGTCTTCGGCTACACCTTC.

The rearrangement joins TRBV7-8 to TRBJ2-2; TRBD2 matches at 16 bases. Germline V gives CDR1 SGHVS, CDR2 FQNEAQ. CDR3 length: 18 residues. The trim removed 4 bases at V and 0 bases at J, leaving 2 bases unmatched. This CDR3 reads CASSSGLAGGTNTGELFF. For the CDR3, the DNA is TGTGCCAGCAGCTCGGGACTAGCGGGGGGGACGAACACCGGGGAGCTGTTTTTT.

The gene calls are TRBV4-2 and TRBJ1-1; tentative D call: TRBD1 (5 bases). The CDR3 has 15 amino acids. Deletions cut 1 base from V and 1 base from J, with 10 bases between. Germline V lookup: CDR1 LGHNA, CDR2 YNFKEQ. This CDR3 is CASSQGPRGNTEAFF. The CDR3 coding sequence is TGTGCCAGCAGCCAAGGGCCTAGGGGGAACACTGAAGCTTTCTTT.

The chain employs TRBV28 and TRBJ2-7, with D unclear. The V gene's germline CDR1 is MDHEN and CDR2 SYDVKM. The CDR3 consists of 12 residues. The V gene lost 7 bases and the J gene lost 7 bases, with 14 bases spanning the gap. In DNA form, the CDR3 reads TGTGCCAGCACGGGTCCCCATCCGGAGCAGTACTTC. It codes for CASTGPHPEQYF.

The V gene is TRBV5-4, the J gene TRBJ1-4; 7 bases line up with TRBD1. Germline CDR1 and CDR2: SGHNT and YYREEE (reference sequence). CDR3 length: 16 residues. The V and J ends lost 2 bases and 3 bases, in that order; junction bases with no gene match: 7. CDR3 sequence (DNA): TGTGCCAGCAGCTTAACAGGGGCCGGCCCTAATGAAAAACTGTTTTTT. Amino acid sequence: CASSLTGAGPNEKLFF.

This rearrangement joins TRBV2 to TRBJ2-1; D unclear. Germline CDR1 is SNHLY and CDR2 is FYNNEI. V lost 6 bases and J lost 2, with 8 bases in between. The CDR3 has 13 residues. CDR3 protein: CASRLGAYNEQFF. The CDR3 bases are TGTGCCAGCAGACTCGGAGCCTACAATGAGCAGTTCTTC.

This rearrangement joins TRBV29-1 to TRBJ2-7; D might be TRBD2 (5 bases). With 7 bases removed from V and 5 bases from J, the gap between germline ends came to 18 bases. Germline-derived CDR1 and CDR2 are SQVTM and ANQGSEA. This CDR3 spans 13 amino acids. The CDR3 spells CSARRAMEDEQYF. The DNA for the CDR3 is TGCAGCGCCAGAAGGGCCATGGAGGACGAGCAGTACTTC.